This T cell receptor (beta chain) is from a study of blood T cell repertoires in COVID-19. For the study at large: Acute-phase and convalescent COVID-19 samples originated in the United States, Italy and Spain.

How the authors handled the data: The assay estimated nucleated cells by amplifying reference gene primers. Sequencing was performed with immunoSEQ multiplex PCR; in TCRdb, only in-frame clones are kept and a portion is missing. V and J calls and clone size are as listed in that table; D and trimming were resolved from the DNA. Of about 220,000 clones in the sample, about 79% were seen once. This TCR was sampled from a man in his fifties with active or convalescent COVID-19. The source material was peripheral blood.

This CDR3 is CASSPRVSKDSPLHF. Written as DNA, the CDR3 is TGTGCCAGCAGCCCCAGGGTGAGTAAGGATTCACCCCTCCACTTT. The chain is built from TRBV4-2 and TRBJ1-6; TRBD1 is a possible D gene (5 bases). V was clipped by 4 bases and J by 8 bases, with 15 bases between them. Germline CDR1 reads LGHNA; CDR2 reads YNFKEQ. This CDR3 has 15 amino acids.